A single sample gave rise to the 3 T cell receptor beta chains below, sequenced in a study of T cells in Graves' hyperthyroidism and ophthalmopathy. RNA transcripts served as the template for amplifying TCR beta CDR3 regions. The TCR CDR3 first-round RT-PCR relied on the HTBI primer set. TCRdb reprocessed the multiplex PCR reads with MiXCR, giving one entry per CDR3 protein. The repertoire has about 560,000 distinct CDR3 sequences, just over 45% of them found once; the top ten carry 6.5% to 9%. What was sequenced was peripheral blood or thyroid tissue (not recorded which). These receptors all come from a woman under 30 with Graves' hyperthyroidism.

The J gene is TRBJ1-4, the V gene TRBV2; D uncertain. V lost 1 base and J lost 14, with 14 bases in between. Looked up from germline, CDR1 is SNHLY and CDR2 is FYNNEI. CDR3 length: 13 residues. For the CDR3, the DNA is TGTGCCAGCAGTGAAGGGCTGGGCGGCGAGCTGTTTTTT. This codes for CASSEGLGGELFF.

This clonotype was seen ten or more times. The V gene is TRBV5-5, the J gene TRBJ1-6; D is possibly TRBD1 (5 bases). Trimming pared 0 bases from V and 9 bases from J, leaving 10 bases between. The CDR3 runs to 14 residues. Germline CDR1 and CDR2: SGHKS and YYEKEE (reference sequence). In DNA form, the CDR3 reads TGTGCCAGCAGCTTGGTGGCAGGGAGTTCACCCCTCCACTTT. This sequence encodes CASSLVAGSSPLHF.

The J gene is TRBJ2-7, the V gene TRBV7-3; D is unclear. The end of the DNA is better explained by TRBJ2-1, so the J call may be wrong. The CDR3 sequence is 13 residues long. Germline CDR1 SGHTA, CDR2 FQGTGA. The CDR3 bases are TGTGCCAGCAGCTTAGGGAAGGTCAATGAGCAGTTCTTC. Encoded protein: CASSLGKVNEQFF.